These 18 T cell receptor beta chains share one sample of origin, sequenced in a study of blood T cell repertoires in COVID-19. Some clones are missing from TCRdb's copy, which holds only in-frame ones; the method was immunoSEQ multiplex PCR. The table lists 60,000 to 85,000 clones, 84% of them singletons. The source material was peripheral blood. Receptors were obtained from a man between 65 and 85 years old with acute or convalescent COVID-19.

The V and J genes are TRBV18 and TRBJ2-7, with D maybe TRBD1 (6 bases). V was clipped by 2 bases and J by 2 bases, with 10 bases between them. The CDR3 is 14 amino acids. Germline V gene lookup returns CDR1 KGHSH and CDR2 LQKENI. CDR3 region: CASSPRGWAYEQYF. The DNA of the CDR3 is TGTGCCAGCTCACCAAGGGGGTGGGCCTACGAGCAGTACTTC.

This clone occurred many times. The chain combines TRBV3-1 (or the pseudogene TRBV3-2) with TRBJ2-2; a weak D match, TRBD1 (5 bases). This CDR3 region has 16 residues. CDR1 and CDR2 (germline): LGHDT, YNNKEL (reference sequence). With 1 base removed from V and 8 bases from J, the gap between germline ends came to 17 bases. The CDR3 DNA follows: TGTGCCAGCAGCCAAGTCCTACTCAGGGTTGGGGGGGAGCTGTTTTTT. This translates into CASSQVLLRVGGELFF.

The V gene is TRBV28, the J gene TRBJ1-1; 8 nucleotides line up with TRBD1. J was trimmed by 9 bases and V by 3 bases; bases with no gene match: 12. The CDR3 loop spans 15 amino acids. CDR1 and CDR2 (germline): MDHEN, SYDVKM. CDR3 loop: CASSFAIGQGPKAFF. The CDR3 nucleotides read TGTGCCAGCAGTTTCGCGATAGGACAGGGCCCCAAAGCTTTCTTT.

The V gene is TRBV19, the J gene TRBJ2-4, with 7 bases aligning to TRBD1. Germline lookup yields CDR1 LNHDA and CDR2 SQIVND (reference sequence). The V gene end was trimmed by 6 bases and the J gene end by 6 bases; junction bases not matched to a gene: 8. This CDR3 is 14 amino acids long. The CDR3 sequence is CASSPGQNLNIQYF. The CDR3 DNA is TGTGCCAGTAGCCCGGGACAGAACCTAAACATTCAGTACTTC.

The chain joins TRBV5-1 to TRBJ2-3; D may be TRBD2 (6 bases). The CDR3 has 14 amino acids. The germline V gene has CDR1 SGHRS and CDR2 YFSETQ. The V end was cut by 4 bases, the J end by 4 bases, with 13 bases between. In DNA, the CDR3 is TGCGCCAGCAGCCACCAACCGGGAGCAGATACGCAGTATTTT. This encodes CASSHQPGADTQYF. Supplemented by reference TRBV5-1 and TRBJ2-3, the full variable domain reads KAGVTQTPRYLIKTRGQQVTLSCSPISGHRSVSWYQQTPGQGLQFLFEYFSETQRNKGNFPGRFSGRQFSNSRSEMNVSTLELGDSALYLCASSHQPGADTQYFGPGTRLTVL.

The chain is built from TRBV2 and TRBJ2-2; 9 bases line up with TRBD1. The CDR3 sequence is 14 residues long. The V and J ends lost 6 bases and 7 bases, in that order; junction bases with no gene match: 6. Germline V gives CDR1 SNHLY, CDR2 FYNNEI. CDR3 DNA: TGTGCCAGCAGCCAACAGGGGGCGGGCGGGGAGCTGTTTTTT. Translation: CASSQQGAGGELFF.

The chain recombines TRBV7-3 with TRBJ2-5; D is unclear. This CDR3 is 13 amino acids long. CDR1 is SGHTA, CDR2 FQGTGA, per germline. With 5 bases removed from V and 5 bases from J, the gap between germline ends came to 12 bases. The chain's CDR3 is CASSPGAWETQYF. As DNA, the CDR3 is TGTGCCAGCAGCCCGGGTGCCTGGGAGACCCAGTACTTC.

This sequence joins TRBV24-1 and TRBJ2-1; a weak D match, TRBD2 (5 bases). The V and J ends lost 2 bases and 9 bases respectively, with 10 bases between them. This CDR3 has 13 amino acids. CDR1 is KGHDR and CDR2 is SFDVKD in the germline V gene. The CDR3 sequence is CATSDSGRAEQFF. The CDR3, as DNA: TGTGCCACCAGTGATTCGGGAAGAGCTGAGCAGTTCTTC.

The chain recombines TRBV20-1 with TRBJ1-4, with a possible D match to TRBD1 (5 bases). The CDR3 length is 11 residues. Per germline, CDR1 DFQATT and CDR2 SNEGSKA (reference sequence). Trimming cost V 7 bases and J 5 bases, with 8 bases left between them. CDR3 protein: CSVGGNEKLFF. The CDR3 DNA reads TGCAGTGTCGGGGGGAATGAAAAACTGTTTTTT.

This chain connects TRBV6-5 to TRBJ2-1; 9 bases are shared with TRBD1. The V gene's germline CDR1 is MNHEY and CDR2 SVGAGI. The ends lost 0 bases at V and 5 bases at J; junction bases unmatched: 2. The length of the CDR3 is 15 residues. CDR3 protein: CASSYSRTGDNEQFF. In DNA, the CDR3 is TGTGCCAGCAGTTACTCCCGGACAGGGGACAATGAGCAGTTCTTC.

The rearrangement links TRBV10-3 to TRBJ2-3; no clear D. The germline V gene encodes CDR1 ENHRY and CDR2 SYGVKD. The CDR3 is 14 residues long. V shed 7 bases and J shed 2 bases, with 13 bases lying between them. The CDR3 loop is CAIKFSEVTDTQYF. The CDR3 DNA reads TGTGCCATCAAGTTTTCAGAAGTCACAGATACGCAGTATTTT.

V and J are TRBV2 and TRBJ2-3; TRBD1 is a possible D gene (5 bases). The germline CDR1 and CDR2 sequences are SNHLY and FYNNEI. Trimming took 3 bases from V and 4 from J, leaving 11 bases between them. This CDR3 contains 14 residues. DNA for the CDR3: TGTGCCAGCAGTGAGGGCAGGGCGTCAGATACGCAGTATTTT. Translation gives CASSEGRASDTQYF.

This clone showed up just once. The chain employs TRBV4-3 and TRBJ2-1; a possible D gene is TRBD2 (7 bases). Germline-derived CDR1 and CDR2 are LGHNA and YSLEER. V was shortened by 3 bases and J by 0 bases, with 18 bases between the two germline ends. This CDR3 contains 18 residues. This chain's CDR3 is CASSQLVGGLLSYNEQFF. For the CDR3, the DNA is TGCGCCAGCAGCCAGTTAGTCGGGGGGCTCCTCTCCTACAATGAGCAGTTCTTC.

V and J are TRBV23-1 and TRBJ2-3, with D perhaps matching TRBD2 (7 bases). TRBV23-1 is assigned to the ORF class and has an uncertain function. The CDR3 runs 20 residues. V was shortened by 4 bases and J by 3 bases, with 29 bases between the two germline ends. CDR3 sequence reads: CASSRREAGDFRWGTDTQYF. CDR3 bases: TGCGCCAGCAGTCGACGGGAGGCAGGGGATTTTCGCTGGGGAACAGATACGCAGTATTTT.

This clone was picked up a small number of times. The J gene is TRBJ2-1, the V gene TRBV28; 9 positions match TRBD2. This CDR3 comprises 16 residues. With V trimmed by 2 bases and J by 6 bases, 8 bases remained unmatched. In germline, CDR1 is MDHEN, CDR2 SYDVKM. CDR3 loop: CASSLGGLAGRNEQFF. The CDR3 DNA is TGTGCCAGCAGTTTAGGCGGGCTAGCGGGACGCAATGAGCAGTTCTTC.

The chain employs TRBV20-1 and TRBJ2-7; TRBD2 aligns across 9 bases. With V trimmed by 3 bases and J by 3 bases, 12 bases remained unmatched. Germline assignment: CDR1 DFQATT and CDR2 SNEGSKA (reference sequence). This CDR3 has 16 residues. This CDR3 reads CSASEASGVPFYEQYF. The CDR3 coding sequence is TGCAGTGCTAGTGAGGCTAGCGGGGTGCCCTTCTACGAGCAGTACTTC.

The V gene is TRBV19, the J gene TRBJ2-4; 9 bases match TRBD1. This CDR3 region has 17 residues. Losses at the gene ends were 3 bases for V and 0 bases for J; bases not matched to a gene: 6. CDR1 and CDR2 from the germline V gene are LNHDA and SQIVND (reference sequence). The CDR3 sequence is CASSIEGQGLAKNIQYF. The CDR3 bases are TGTGCCAGTAGTATTGAGGGACAGGGCCTAGCCAAAAACATTCAGTACTTC. Using reference TRBV19 and TRBJ2-4 for the parts outside the CDR3, the full variable domain is DGGITQSPKYLFRKEGQNVTLSCEQNLNHDAMYWYRQDPGQGLRLIYYSQIVNDFQKGDIAEGYSVSREKKESFPLTVTSAQKNPTAFYLCASSIEGQGLAKNIQYFGAGTRLSVL.

The chain has TRBV7-3 and TRBJ2-3; 11 nucleotides match TRBD2. The germline V gene has CDR1 SGHTA and CDR2 FQGTGA. V dropped 0 bases and J dropped 1; count of bases not matched to a gene: 6. CDR3 size: 18 residues. The CDR3 DNA sequence: TGTGCCAGCAGCTTAACTGGTACTAGCGGGAGCGGCACAGATACGCAGTATTTT. Translation: CASSLTGTSGSGTDTQYF. Full variable domain (outside the CDR3, taken from reference TRBV7-3 and TRBJ2-3): GAGVSQTPSNKVTEKGKYVELRCDPISGHTALYWYRQSLGQGPEFLIYFQGTGAADDSGLPNDRFFAVRPEGSVSTLKIQRTERGDSAVYLCASSLTGTSGSGTDTQYFGPGTRLTVL.